One sample yielded the 4 T cell receptor beta chains listed below, sequenced in a study of identical twins. TCRdb re-called the 5' RACE reads with MiXCR, one entry per CDR3 protein. This sample has 450,000 or so distinct CDR3 sequences, with around 15% found just once. These data are also associated with another study on yellow fever vaccine responses in identical twins.

Sequenced sample: CD4+ T cells sorted from blood. Receptor source: a woman aged 18-35 years in good health.

This clonotype was observed a few times. This chain joins TRBV7-2 and TRBJ2-7; 7 bases match TRBD1. CDR3 length: 15 amino acids. From germline, CDR1 is SGHTA and CDR2 FQGNSA. Trimming at V came to 2 bases and at J to 6 bases, leaving 10 bases not matched to a gene. The CDR3 sequence: CASSLPPGTALEQYF. The CDR3 nucleotides read TGTGCCAGCAGCTTACCGCCCGGGACAGCACTCGAGCAGTACTTC.

This clonotype has only a few counts. The V and J genes are TRBV28 and TRBJ2-4, with TRBD1 matching over 11 bases. Germline lookup yields CDR1 MDHEN and CDR2 SYDVKM. Trimming took 6 bases from V and 4 from J; bases not matched to a gene: 8. This CDR3 spans 16 amino acids. The CDR3 nucleotides read TGTGCCAGCAGCGATAGGGACAGGGGGGGGAAAAACATTCAGTACTTC. Encoded protein: CASSDRDRGGKNIQYF.

This clonotype was counted a few times. The chain uses TRBV7-2 and TRBJ1-2, with 7 positions matching TRBD1. Per the germline V gene, CDR1 is SGHTA and CDR2 is FQGNSA. The V and J ends lost 2 bases and 0 bases, in that order; junction bases with no gene match: 9. The CDR3 spans 17 residues. CDR3 nucleotides: TGTGCCAGCAGCTTAAGAGGGGAGGGGGCATCTAACTATGGCTACACCTTC. Amino acid sequence: CASSLRGEGASNYGYTF.

This clonotype was recorded a few times. This chain links TRBV9 with TRBJ2-7; possibly TRBD1 or TRBD2 for D (5 bases each). The CDR3 extends over 14 amino acids. Germline V gives CDR1 SGDLS, CDR2 YYNGEE. V lost 2 bases to trimming and J lost 2 bases, with 11 bases between them. CDR3 in amino acids: CASSVRDGPYEQYF. CDR3 bases: TGTGCCAGCAGCGTCCGGGACGGACCCTACGAGCAGTACTTC. Looking up the rest from reference TRBV9 and TRBJ2-7 gives the full variable domain: DSGVTQTPKHLITATGQRVTLRCSPRSGDLSVYWYQQSLDQGLQFLIQYYNGEERAKGNILERFSAQQFPDLHSELNLSSLELGDSALYFCASSVRDGPYEQYFGPGTRLTVT.